Listed below are T cell receptor beta chains from one sample, sequenced in a study of lymphopenia after photon versus proton radiotherapy. Sequencing used immunoSEQ multiplex PCR; TCRdb keeps in-frame clones, though not all of them. This sample has fewer than 20,000 clones; 92% occur once, and the top ten carry 1.5% to 2%. The sample consisted of peripheral blood, taken from a patient treated with photon-based radiotherapy. The origin of the receptors is a woman aged 40 to 50 with cholangiocarcinoma. Each CDR3 is given with its conserved first and last residue. D genes are given only for firm matches. Rows give clone size only sometimes, using once, few, many, or a class for an expanded clone.

clone_size | j_call | v_call | d_call | cdr3_aa | cdr3_nt
- | TRBJ2-2 | TRBV2 | - | CATTVAGELFF | TGTGCCACTACGGTGGCCGGGGAGCTGTTTTTT
- | TRBJ1-6 | TRBV5-1 | TRBD1 | CASSLGQDNSPLHF | TGCGCCAGCAGCTTAGGACAGGATAATTCACCCCTCCACTTT
- | TRBJ2-6 | TRBV6-5 | - | CASSYSRGAGANVLTF | TGTGCCAGCAGTTACTCGCGAGGCGCTGGGGCCAACGTCCTGACTTTC
- | TRBJ2-7 | TRBV27 | TRBD1 | CASSDRGHSYEQYF | TGTGCCAGCAGTGACAGGGGGCACTCCTACGAGCAGTACTTC
- | TRBJ2-3 | TRBV11-3 | TRBD1 | CASSLRTGAGTDTQYF | TGTGCCAGCAGCTTACGGACAGGGGCGGGCACAGATACGCAGTATTTT
- | TRBJ1-1 | TRBV29-1 | - | CSVATGVVTEAFF | TGCAGCGTTGCGACGGGGGTTGTCACTGAAGCTTTCTTT
- | TRBJ2-1 | TRBV6-1 | TRBD1 | CATRTGDSYNEQFF | TGTGCCACCAGGACAGGGGATTCCTACAATGAGCAGTTCTTC
few | TRBJ1-2 | TRBV4-1 | - | CASSHRNQGKNYGYTF | TGCGCCAGCAGCCACAGAAATCAGGGGAAGAACTATGGCTACACCTTC
- | TRBJ1-1 | TRBV28 | - | CASSSNTEAFF | TGTGCCAGCAGTTCCAATACTGAAGCTTTCTTT
- | TRBJ1-3 | TRBV7-2 | TRBD1 | CASSRDREGNTIYF | TGTGCCAGCAGCCGGGACAGGGAGGGAAACACCATATATTTT
- | TRBJ2-7 | TRBV6-6 | - | CASSYSTYTHYEQYF | TGTGCCAGCAGTTACTCGACATACACTCATTACGAGCAGTACTTC
- | TRBJ2-7 | TRBV28 | TRBD2 | CASSAPTGLAGGPSYEQYF | TGTGCCAGCAGTGCCCCAACGGGACTAGCGGGAGGTCCCTCCTACGAGCAGTACTTC
- | TRBJ1-2 | TRBV19 | - | CASSFSDKYGYTF | TGTGCCAGTAGTTTCTCAGACAAGTATGGCTACACCTTC
- | TRBJ1-2 | TRBV25-1 | TRBD1 | CASSLTGGYTF | TGTGCCAGCAGCCTGACAGGGGGATACACCTTC
- | TRBJ1-3 | TRBV9 | - | CASSLEGPNSGNTIYF | TGTGCCAGCAGCTTGGAGGGCCCCAACTCTGGAAACACCATATATTTT
- | TRBJ1-1 | TRBV27 | - | CASSSTWTDTEAFF | TGTGCCAGCAGTTCAACATGGACAGACACTGAAGCTTTCTTT
once | TRBJ1-1 | TRBV19 | - | CASSMRAGAVNTEAFF | TGTGCCAGTAGTATGAGGGCAGGGGCAGTGAACACTGAAGCTTTCTTT
- | TRBJ1-5 | TRBV25-1 | - | CASSSRYRGNQPQHF | TGTGCCAGCAGCTCCCGGTATAGGGGCAATCAGCCCCAGCATTTT
- | TRBJ1-1 | TRBV7-9 | - | CASSKVGWAEAFF | TGTGCCAGCAGCAAAGTTGGGTGGGCTGAAGCTTTCTTT
- | TRBJ1-6 | TRBV11-2 | - | CASSIRQANNSPLHF | TGTGCCAGCAGCATTCGACAGGCTAACAATTCACCCCTCCACTTT
- | TRBJ2-1 | TRBV10-1 | - | CASSRDPYNEQFF | TGCGCCAGCAGCCGGGACCCGTACAATGAGCAGTTCTTC
- | TRBJ2-2 | TRBV6-6 | - | CASSPGAAENTGELFF | TGTGCCAGCAGCCCGGGGGCGGCTGAGAACACCGGGGAGCTGTTTTTT
- | TRBJ1-6 | TRBV6-5 | - | CASRGLSPNSPLHF | TGTGCCAGCAGGGGCCTCAGCCCTAATTCACCCCTCCACTTT
- | TRBJ1-2 | TRBV19 | - | CASSIERGTGGYTF | TGTGCCAGTAGTATAGAGCGCGGAACGGGGGGCTACACCTTC
- | TRBJ1-1 | TRBV2 | TRBD1 | CASMDRGGGDTEAFF | TGTGCCAGCATGGACAGGGGCGGGGGAGACACTGAAGCTTTCTTT
- | TRBJ1-6 | TRBV30 | - | CAWSTGSDNSPLHF | TGTGCCTGGTCTACGGGCTCGGACAATTCACCCCTCCACTTT
- | TRBJ1-2 | TRBV7-9 | TRBD1 | CASSRDSRFGYTF | TGTGCCAGCAGTCGGGACAGCCGTTTTGGCTACACCTTC
- | TRBJ2-3 | TRBV4-3 | - | CASSQEGAEGDTQYF | TGCGCCAGCAGCCAAGAAGGGGCTGAAGGAGATACGCAGTATTTT
- | TRBJ1-1 | TRBV7-2 | TRBD1 | CASSLRRTGTEAFF | TGTGCCAGCAGCTTAAGGCGGACAGGGACTGAAGCTTTCTTT
- | TRBJ2-2 | TRBV4-1 | - | CASTRGNTGELFF | TGCGCCAGCACCCGGGGGAACACCGGGGAGCTGTTTTTT
- | TRBJ1-1 | TRBV6-5 | TRBD1 | CASSYPLTGEAFF | TGTGCCAGCAGTTACCCATTGACAGGGGAAGCTTTCTTT
few | TRBJ1-6 | TRBV19 | TRBD1 | CASMGQGKSPLHF | TGTGCCAGTATGGGACAGGGGAAATCACCCCTCCACTTT
- | TRBJ2-1 | TRBV2 | TRBD1 | CASKDRRDEQFF | TGTGCCAGCAAGGACAGGCGAGATGAGCAGTTCTTC
- | TRBJ2-2 | TRBV11-3 | - | CASSPNTGELFF | TGTGCCAGCAGCCCTAACACCGGGGAGCTGTTTTTT
- | TRBJ1-1 | TRBV5-4 | TRBD1 | CASSLVGQGDTEAFF | TGTGCCAGCAGCTTGGTGGGACAGGGGGACACTGAAGCTTTCTTT
- | TRBJ2-1 | TRBV27 | - | CASSSKGSYPYNEQFF | TGTGCCAGCAGCTCCAAAGGATCCTACCCTTACAATGAGCAGTTCTTC
- | TRBJ2-1 | TRBV28 | - | CASSSPTVRSYNEQFF | TGTGCCAGCAGTTCCCCAACGGTCCGCTCCTACAATGAGCAGTTCTTC
- | TRBJ2-2 | TRBV30 | - | CAWSVPGVTGELFF | TGTGCCTGGAGTGTACCGGGAGTCACCGGGGAGCTGTTTTTT
- | TRBJ1-2 | TRBV27 | TRBD1 | CASSPLTDRVDGYTF | TGTGCCAGCAGTCCCCTTACGGACAGGGTGGATGGCTACACCTTC
- | TRBJ1-2 | TRBV5-4 | TRBD1 | CASSDIGRGSGTGFGYTF | TGTGCCAGCAGCGATATAGGCCGGGGCTCCGGGACAGGGTTTGGCTACACCTTC
- | TRBJ2-1 | TRBV5-1 | - | CASSALQDSHNEQFF | TGCGCCAGCAGCGCCCTTCAGGACAGCCACAATGAGCAGTTCTTC
once | TRBJ2-7 | TRBV15 | TRBD2 | CATSRPGLAGRYEQYF | TGTGCCACCAGCAGACCTGGACTAGCGGGAAGGTACGAGCAGTACTTC
- | TRBJ1-4 | TRBV7-9 | TRBD1 | CASSLGTGEEKLFF | TGTGCCAGCAGCTTAGGGACAGGGGAAGAAAAACTGTTTTTT
- | TRBJ2-7 | TRBV19 | TRBD1 | CASSNRDRSEQYF | TGTGCCAGTAGTAACCGGGACAGAAGTGAGCAGTACTTC
- | TRBJ1-2 | TRBV19 | TRBD1 | CASSIAGTGGYGYTF | TGTGCCAGTAGTATCGCCGGGACAGGGGGCTATGGCTACACCTTC
- | TRBJ1-6 | TRBV7-3 | - | CASSLPGSPLHF | TGTGCCAGCAGCTTACCTGGGTCACCCCTCCACTTT